This TCR beta chain was profiled in a study of shared clonotypes between healthy human individuals. Study-wide results and caveats: Enrolling few donors narrowed the genetic and exposure-history diversity that was represented.

Subsets obtained from CD4+ cells comprised CD45RA+ naive and CD45RA-negative memory cells. The genomic DNA of each subset was split evenly across several immunoSEQ plates. Data came from immunoSEQ multiplex PCR; TCRdb stores just in-frame clones and leaves some out. The table includes about 2.4 million clones, more than 90% detected once. This clone was counted a few times. Its antigen is not known. The V end lost 3 bases, the J end lost 2 bases, and 10 bases lay between the germline ends. The CDR3 is 14 residues long. Germline CDR1 and CDR2: LNHDA and SQIVND (reference sequence). This sequence joins TRBV19 and TRBJ1-1; no reliable D call. What was sequenced was naive CD4+ T cells sorted from blood. Subset given: CD45RA+ positively selected. This clonotype was obtained from a man younger than 35 in good health. The CDR3 DNA reads TGTGCCAGTAGTATTCATAGACAAAACACTGAAGCTTTCTTT. Its protein product is CASSIHRQNTEAFF. The variable domain in full, completed from reference TRBV19 and TRBJ1-1, reads DGGITQSPKYLFRKEGQNVTLSCEQNLNHDAMYWYRQDPGQGLRLIYYSQIVNDFQKGDIAEGYSVSREKKESFPLTVTSAQKNPTAFYLCASSIHRQNTEAFFGQGTRLTVV.